Listed below are T cell receptor beta chains from one sample, sequenced in a study of T cell repertoires in ileal Crohn's disease. The method was immunoSEQ multiplex PCR; TCRdb's version includes in-frame clones alone and lacks a portion of them. The table shows under 15,000 clones, with 80% to 85% occurring only once. The material sequenced was ileal tissue. The receptors here all came from an adult with Crohn's disease. The conserved cysteine and the conserved F or W are not part of the CDR3 here.

CDR3aa: ASSTGGELYEQY
v_gene: TRBV6-5
j_gene: TRBJ2-7

CDR3aa: ASTPTPSSYNEQF
v_gene: TRBV5-1
j_gene: TRBJ2-1

CDR3aa: ASSLGGQNAETQY
v_gene: TRBV5-1
j_gene: TRBJ2-5

CDR3aa: SVEGLAGGTDTQY
v_gene: TRBV29-1
j_gene: TRBJ2-3

CDR3aa: ASSQEPPRGKGTGETQY
v_gene: TRBV4-1
j_gene: TRBJ2-5

CDR3aa: ASSQDMQGALGYT
v_gene: TRBV4-2
j_gene: TRBJ1-2

CDR3aa: APFPGTGGQGQY
v_gene: TRBV5-4
j_gene: TRBJ2-7

CDR3aa: ASSLAGGNTNTIY
v_gene: TRBV5-1
j_gene: TRBJ1-3

CDR3aa: ASSLEGGRTGETQY
v_gene: TRBV7-9
j_gene: TRBJ2-5

CDR3aa: ASSLDPGQGTHEQY
v_gene: TRBV5-1
j_gene: TRBJ2-7

CDR3aa: AWSRTGGIGRTEAF
v_gene: TRBV30
j_gene: TRBJ1-1

CDR3aa: ASSQARSLGALVNSNQPQH
v_gene: TRBV23-1
j_gene: TRBJ1-5

CDR3aa: SVQGGELYEQY
v_gene: TRBV29-1
j_gene: TRBJ2-7

CDR3aa: ASSRRRVMNTEAF
v_gene: TRBV27
j_gene: TRBJ1-1

CDR3aa: ASSLGQGPNQPQH
v_gene: TRBV5-1
j_gene: TRBJ1-5

CDR3aa: ASSVEGWGGVETQY
v_gene: TRBV9
j_gene: TRBJ2-5

CDR3aa: ASSLGTGATNEKLF
v_gene: TRBV5-4
j_gene: TRBJ1-4

CDR3aa: AWSGQREPYEQY
v_gene: TRBV30
j_gene: TRBJ2-7

CDR3aa: ASSYQSRGAVGYT
v_gene: TRBV28
j_gene: TRBJ1-2

CDR3aa: ASSEASLYEQY
v_gene: TRBV6-1
j_gene: TRBJ2-7

CDR3aa: ASRERGNEQF
v_gene: TRBV2
j_gene: TRBJ2-1

CDR3aa: ATGSGHSNQPQH
v_gene: TRBV10-1
j_gene: TRBJ1-5

CDR3aa: ASSVGGNTEAF
v_gene: TRBV2
j_gene: TRBJ1-1

CDR3aa: ASYYDRDRAYEQY
v_gene: TRBV21-1
j_gene: TRBJ2-7

CDR3aa: ASSWGQGNEKLF
v_gene: TRBV27
j_gene: TRBJ1-4

CDR3aa: ASSPSLSGLVNEQF
v_gene: TRBV11-1
j_gene: TRBJ2-1

CDR3aa: ASSVDRIGYGYT
v_gene: TRBV9
j_gene: TRBJ1-2

CDR3aa: ASSPGVSYGYT
v_gene: TRBV14
j_gene: TRBJ1-2

CDR3aa: ASKEGTSDEQY
v_gene: TRBV2
j_gene: TRBJ2-7

CDR3aa: AGSPGSGYIQY
v_gene: TRBV30
j_gene: TRBJ2-4

CDR3aa: ASSLAGPGQTYGYT
v_gene: TRBV5-4
j_gene: TRBJ1-2

CDR3aa: ASSDRRTSGNTIY
v_gene: TRBV25-1
j_gene: TRBJ1-3

CDR3aa: ASSYGGPPTGEQY
v_gene: TRBV6-5
j_gene: TRBJ2-7